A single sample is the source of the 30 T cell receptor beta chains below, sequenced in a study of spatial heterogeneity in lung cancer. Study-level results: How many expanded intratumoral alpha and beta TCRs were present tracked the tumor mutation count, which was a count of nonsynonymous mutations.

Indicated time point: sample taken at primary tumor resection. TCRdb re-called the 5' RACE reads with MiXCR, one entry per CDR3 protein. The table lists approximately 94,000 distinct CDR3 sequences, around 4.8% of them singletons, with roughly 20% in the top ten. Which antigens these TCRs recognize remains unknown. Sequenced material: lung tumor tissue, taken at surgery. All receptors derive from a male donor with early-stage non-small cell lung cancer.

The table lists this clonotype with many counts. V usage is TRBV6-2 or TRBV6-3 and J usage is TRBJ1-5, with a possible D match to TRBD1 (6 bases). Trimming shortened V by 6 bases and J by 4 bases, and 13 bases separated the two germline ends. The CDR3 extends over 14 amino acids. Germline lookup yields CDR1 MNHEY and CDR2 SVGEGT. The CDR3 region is CASSYTGLNQPQHF. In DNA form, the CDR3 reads TGTGCCAGCAGCTATACAGGGCTAAATCAGCCCCAGCATTTT.

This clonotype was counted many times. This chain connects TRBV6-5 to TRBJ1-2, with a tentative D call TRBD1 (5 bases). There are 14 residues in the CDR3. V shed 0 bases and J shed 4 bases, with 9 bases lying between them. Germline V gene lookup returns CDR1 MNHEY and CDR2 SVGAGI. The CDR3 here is CASSYSAGPYGYTF. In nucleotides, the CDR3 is TGTGCCAGCAGTTACTCAGCGGGACCCTATGGCTACACCTTC.

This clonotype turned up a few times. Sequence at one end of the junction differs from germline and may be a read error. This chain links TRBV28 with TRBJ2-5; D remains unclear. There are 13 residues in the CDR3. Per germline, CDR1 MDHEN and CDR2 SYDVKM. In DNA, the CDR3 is TGTACCAGCAGTTTTACGGGCCAAGAGACCCAGTACTTC. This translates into CTSSFTGQETQYF. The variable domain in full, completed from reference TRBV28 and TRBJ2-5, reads DVKVTQSSRYLVKRTGEKVFLECVQDMDHENMFWYRQDPGLGLRLIYFSYDVKMKEKGDIPEGYSVSREKKERFSLILESASTNQTSMYLCTSSFTGQETQYFGPGTRLLVL.

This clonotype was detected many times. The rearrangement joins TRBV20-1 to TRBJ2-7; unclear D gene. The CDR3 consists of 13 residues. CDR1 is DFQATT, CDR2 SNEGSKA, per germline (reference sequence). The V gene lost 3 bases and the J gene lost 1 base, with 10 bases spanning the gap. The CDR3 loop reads CSASPRWSYEQYF. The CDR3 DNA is TGCAGTGCTAGCCCCAGGTGGTCCTACGAGCAGTACTTC.

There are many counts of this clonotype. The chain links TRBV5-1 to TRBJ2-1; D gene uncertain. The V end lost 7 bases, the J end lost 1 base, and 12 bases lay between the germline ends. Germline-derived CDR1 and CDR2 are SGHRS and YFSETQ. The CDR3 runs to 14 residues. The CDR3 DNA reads TGCGCCAGCGCGATGGTATCTTCCTACAATGAGCAGTTCTTC. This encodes CASAMVSSYNEQFF. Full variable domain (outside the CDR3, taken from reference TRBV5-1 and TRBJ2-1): KAGVTQTPRYLIKTRGQQVTLSCSPISGHRSVSWYQQTPGQGLQFLFEYFSETQRNKGNFPGRFSGRQFSNSRSEMNVSTLELGDSALYLCASAMVSSYNEQFFGPGTRLTVL.

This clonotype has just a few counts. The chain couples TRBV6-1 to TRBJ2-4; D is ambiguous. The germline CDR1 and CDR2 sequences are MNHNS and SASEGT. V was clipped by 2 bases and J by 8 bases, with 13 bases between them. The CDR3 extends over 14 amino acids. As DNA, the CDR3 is TGTGCCAGCAGTGAATCGCCAGAAGAACACATTCAGTACTTC. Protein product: CASSESPEEHIQYF.

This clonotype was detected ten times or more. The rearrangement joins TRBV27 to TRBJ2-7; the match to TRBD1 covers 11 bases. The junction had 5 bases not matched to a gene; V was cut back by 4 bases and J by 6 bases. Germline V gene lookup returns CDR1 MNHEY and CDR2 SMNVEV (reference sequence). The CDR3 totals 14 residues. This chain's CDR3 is CASSYGTGGREQYF. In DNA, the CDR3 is TGTGCCAGCAGTTACGGGACAGGGGGTCGCGAGCAGTACTTC.

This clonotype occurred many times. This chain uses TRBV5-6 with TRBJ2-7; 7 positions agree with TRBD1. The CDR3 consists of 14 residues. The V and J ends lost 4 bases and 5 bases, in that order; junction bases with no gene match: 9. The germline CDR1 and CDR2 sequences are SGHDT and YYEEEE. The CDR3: CASSPDRARDEQYF. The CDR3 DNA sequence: TGTGCCAGCAGCCCCGACAGGGCTCGGGACGAGCAGTACTTC.

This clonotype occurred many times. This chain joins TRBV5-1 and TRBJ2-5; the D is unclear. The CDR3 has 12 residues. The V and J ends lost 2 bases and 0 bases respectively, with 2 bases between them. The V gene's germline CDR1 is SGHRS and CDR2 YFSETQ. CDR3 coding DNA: TGCGCCAGCAGCTTCGACCAAGAGACCCAGTACTTC. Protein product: CASSFDQETQYF.

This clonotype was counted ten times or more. CDR3 bases: TGTGCCATCAGTGAGCGAAGGGAGTCCGAGGATGGCTACACCTTC. Translation gives CAISERRESEDGYTF. The chain couples TRBV10-3 to TRBJ1-2; D ambiguous. This CDR3 is built from 15 residues. V gave up 2 bases and J gave up 6 bases, with 16 bases separating them. Germline CDR1 ENHRY, CDR2 SYGVKD.

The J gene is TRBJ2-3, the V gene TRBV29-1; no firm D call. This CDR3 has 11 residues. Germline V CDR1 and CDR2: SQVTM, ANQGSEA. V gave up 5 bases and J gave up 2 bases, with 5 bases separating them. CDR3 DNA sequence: TGCAGCGTTACGTTCACAGATACGCAGTATTTT. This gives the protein CSVTFTDTQYF.

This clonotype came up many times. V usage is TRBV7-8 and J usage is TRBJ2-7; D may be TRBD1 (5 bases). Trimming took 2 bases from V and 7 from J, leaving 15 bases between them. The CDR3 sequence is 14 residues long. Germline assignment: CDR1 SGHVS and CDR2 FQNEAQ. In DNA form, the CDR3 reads TGTGCCAGCAGCTTACAGGGCGGCTTGGGAGAGCAGTACTTC. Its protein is CASSLQGGLGEQYF.

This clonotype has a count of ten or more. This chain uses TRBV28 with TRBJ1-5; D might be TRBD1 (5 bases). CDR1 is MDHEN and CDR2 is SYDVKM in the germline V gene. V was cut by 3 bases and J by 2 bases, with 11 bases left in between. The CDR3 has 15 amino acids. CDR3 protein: CASSFPQGGNQPQHF. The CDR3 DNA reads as TGTGCCAGCAGTTTTCCCCAGGGTGGCAATCAGCCCCAGCATTTT.

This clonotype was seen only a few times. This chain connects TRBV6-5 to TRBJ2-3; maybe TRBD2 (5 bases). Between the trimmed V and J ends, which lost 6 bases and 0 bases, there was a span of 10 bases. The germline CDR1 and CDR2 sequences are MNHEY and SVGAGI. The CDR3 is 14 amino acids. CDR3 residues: CASRKWTSTDTQYF. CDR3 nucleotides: TGTGCCAGCAGGAAATGGACTAGCACAGATACGCAGTATTTT.

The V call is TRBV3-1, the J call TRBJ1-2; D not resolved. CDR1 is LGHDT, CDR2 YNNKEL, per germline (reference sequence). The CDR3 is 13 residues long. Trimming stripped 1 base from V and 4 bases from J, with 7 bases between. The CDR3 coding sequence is TGTGCCAGCAGCCAAGGGCAGTCCTATGGCTACACCTTC. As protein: CASSQGQSYGYTF.

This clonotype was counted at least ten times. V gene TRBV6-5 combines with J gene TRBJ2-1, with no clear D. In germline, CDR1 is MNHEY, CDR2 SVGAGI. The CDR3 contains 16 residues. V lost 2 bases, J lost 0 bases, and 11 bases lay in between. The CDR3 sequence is CASSYGIPSSYNEQFF. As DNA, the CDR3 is TGTGCCAGCAGTTACGGGATACCAAGCTCCTACAATGAGCAGTTCTTC.

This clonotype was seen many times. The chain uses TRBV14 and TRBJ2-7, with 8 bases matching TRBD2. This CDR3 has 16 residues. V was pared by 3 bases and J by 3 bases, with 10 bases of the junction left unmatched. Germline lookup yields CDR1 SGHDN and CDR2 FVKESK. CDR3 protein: CASSQTRRTSYYEQYF. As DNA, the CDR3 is TGTGCCAGCAGCCAGACAAGACGGACTAGCTACTACGAGCAGTACTTC.

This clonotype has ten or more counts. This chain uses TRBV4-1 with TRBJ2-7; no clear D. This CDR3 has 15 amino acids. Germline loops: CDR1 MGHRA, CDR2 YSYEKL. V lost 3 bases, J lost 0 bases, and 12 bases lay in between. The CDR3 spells CASSHNGGTSYEQYF. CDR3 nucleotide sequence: TGCGCCAGCAGCCATAACGGCGGAACCTCCTACGAGCAGTACTTC.

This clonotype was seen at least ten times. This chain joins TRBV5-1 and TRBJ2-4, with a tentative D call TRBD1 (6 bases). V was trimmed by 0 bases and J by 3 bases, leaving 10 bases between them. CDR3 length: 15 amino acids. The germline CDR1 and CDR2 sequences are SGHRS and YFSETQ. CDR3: CASSLEAGDKNIQYF. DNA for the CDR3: TGCGCCAGCAGCTTGGAGGCAGGGGACAAAAACATTCAGTACTTC. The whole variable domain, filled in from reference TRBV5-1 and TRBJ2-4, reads KAGVTQTPRYLIKTRGQQVTLSCSPISGHRSVSWYQQTPGQGLQFLFEYFSETQRNKGNFPGRFSGRQFSNSRSEMNVSTLELGDSALYLCASSLEAGDKNIQYFGAGTRLSVL.

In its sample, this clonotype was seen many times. The CDR3 spells CSVRVGGDEKLFF. In nucleotides, the CDR3 is TGCAGCGTCCGAGTTGGGGGTGATGAAAAACTGTTTTTT. The chain has TRBV29-1 and TRBJ1-4; D is possibly TRBD1 (5 bases). V was clipped by 6 bases and J by 6 bases, with 14 bases between them. CDR1 is SQVTM and CDR2 is ANQGSEA in the germline V gene. The CDR3 extends over 13 amino acids.

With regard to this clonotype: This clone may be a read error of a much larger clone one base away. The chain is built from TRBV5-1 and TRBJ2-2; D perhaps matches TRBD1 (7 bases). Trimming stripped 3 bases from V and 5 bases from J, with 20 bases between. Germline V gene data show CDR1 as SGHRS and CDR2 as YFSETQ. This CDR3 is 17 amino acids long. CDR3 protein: CASSSTRTGGTTGELFF. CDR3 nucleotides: TGCGCCAGCAGCTCTACCCGGACAGGAGGGACAACCGGGGAGCTGTTTTTT.

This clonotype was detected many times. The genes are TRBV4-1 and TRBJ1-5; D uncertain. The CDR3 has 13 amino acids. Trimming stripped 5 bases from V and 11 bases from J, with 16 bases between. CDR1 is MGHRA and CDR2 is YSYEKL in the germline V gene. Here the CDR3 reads CASSAGHRGTQHF. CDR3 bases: TGCGCCAGCAGCGCGGGCCACAGAGGGACCCAGCATTTT.

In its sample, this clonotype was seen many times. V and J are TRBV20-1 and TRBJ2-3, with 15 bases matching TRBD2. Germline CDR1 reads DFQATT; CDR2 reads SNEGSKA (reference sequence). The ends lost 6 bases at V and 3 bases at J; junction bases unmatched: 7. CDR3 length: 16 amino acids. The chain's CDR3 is CSAQAGTSGRTDTQYF. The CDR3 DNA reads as TGCAGTGCCCAAGCCGGGACTAGCGGGAGGACAGATACGCAGTATTTT.

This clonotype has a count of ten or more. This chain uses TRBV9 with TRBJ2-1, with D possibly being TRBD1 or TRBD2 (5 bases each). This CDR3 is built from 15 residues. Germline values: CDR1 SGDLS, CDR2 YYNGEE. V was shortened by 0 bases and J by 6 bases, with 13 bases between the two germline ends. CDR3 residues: CASSVGGFPSNEQFF. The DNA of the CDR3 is TGTGCCAGCAGCGTAGGGGGGTTCCCAAGCAATGAGCAGTTCTTC.

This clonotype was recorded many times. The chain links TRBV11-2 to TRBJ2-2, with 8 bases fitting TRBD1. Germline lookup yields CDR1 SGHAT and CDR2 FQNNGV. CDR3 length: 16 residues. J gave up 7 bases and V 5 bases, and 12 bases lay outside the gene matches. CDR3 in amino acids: CASSLLPGTGNGELFF. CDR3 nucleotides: TGTGCCAGCAGCCTCCTTCCGGGGACAGGCAACGGGGAGCTGTTTTTT. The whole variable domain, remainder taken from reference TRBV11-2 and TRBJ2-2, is EAGVAQSPRYKIIEKRQSVAFWCNPISGHATLYWYQQILGQGPKLLIQFQNNGVVDDSQLPKDRFSAERLKGVDSTLKIQPAKLEDSAVYLCASSLLPGTGNGELFFGEGSRLTVL.

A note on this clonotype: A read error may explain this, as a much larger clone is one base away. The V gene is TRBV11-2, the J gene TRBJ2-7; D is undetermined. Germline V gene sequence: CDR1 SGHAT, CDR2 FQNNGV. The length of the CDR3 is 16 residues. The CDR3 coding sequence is TGTGCCAGCAACTTAGGTCGCCGAATCCTCTCCTACGAGCAGTACTTC. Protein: CASNLGRRILSYEQYF.

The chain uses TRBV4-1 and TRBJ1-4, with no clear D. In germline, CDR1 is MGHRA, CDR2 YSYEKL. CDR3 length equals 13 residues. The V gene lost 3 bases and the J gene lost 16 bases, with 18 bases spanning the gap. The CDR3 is CASSQIEGSRKFF. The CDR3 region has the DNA TGCGCCAGCAGCCAGATCGAAGGGTCTCGGAAGTTTTTT.

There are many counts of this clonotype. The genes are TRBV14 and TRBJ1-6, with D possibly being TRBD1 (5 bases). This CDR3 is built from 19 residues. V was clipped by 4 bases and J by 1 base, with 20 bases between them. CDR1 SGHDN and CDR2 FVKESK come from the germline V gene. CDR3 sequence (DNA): TGTGCCAGCAGCCGACTAGCCCGGACAACCGATTCCTATAATTCACCCCTCCACTTT. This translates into CASSRLARTTDSYNSPLHF.

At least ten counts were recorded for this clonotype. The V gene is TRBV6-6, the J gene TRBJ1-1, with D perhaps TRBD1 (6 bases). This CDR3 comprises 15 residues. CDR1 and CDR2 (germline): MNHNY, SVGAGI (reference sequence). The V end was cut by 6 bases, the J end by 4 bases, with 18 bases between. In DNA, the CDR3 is TGTGCCAGCAGCCTTCCTTATGACAGGCGCACTGAAGCTTTCTTT. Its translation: CASSLPYDRRTEAFF.

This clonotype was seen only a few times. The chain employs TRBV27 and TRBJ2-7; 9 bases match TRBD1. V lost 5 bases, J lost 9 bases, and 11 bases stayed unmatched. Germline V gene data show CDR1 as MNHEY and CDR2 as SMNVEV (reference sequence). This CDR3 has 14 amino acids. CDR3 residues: CASSNRGRRGVQYF. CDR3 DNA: TGTGCCAGCAGTAACAGGGGGCGACGAGGGGTGCAGTACTTC.